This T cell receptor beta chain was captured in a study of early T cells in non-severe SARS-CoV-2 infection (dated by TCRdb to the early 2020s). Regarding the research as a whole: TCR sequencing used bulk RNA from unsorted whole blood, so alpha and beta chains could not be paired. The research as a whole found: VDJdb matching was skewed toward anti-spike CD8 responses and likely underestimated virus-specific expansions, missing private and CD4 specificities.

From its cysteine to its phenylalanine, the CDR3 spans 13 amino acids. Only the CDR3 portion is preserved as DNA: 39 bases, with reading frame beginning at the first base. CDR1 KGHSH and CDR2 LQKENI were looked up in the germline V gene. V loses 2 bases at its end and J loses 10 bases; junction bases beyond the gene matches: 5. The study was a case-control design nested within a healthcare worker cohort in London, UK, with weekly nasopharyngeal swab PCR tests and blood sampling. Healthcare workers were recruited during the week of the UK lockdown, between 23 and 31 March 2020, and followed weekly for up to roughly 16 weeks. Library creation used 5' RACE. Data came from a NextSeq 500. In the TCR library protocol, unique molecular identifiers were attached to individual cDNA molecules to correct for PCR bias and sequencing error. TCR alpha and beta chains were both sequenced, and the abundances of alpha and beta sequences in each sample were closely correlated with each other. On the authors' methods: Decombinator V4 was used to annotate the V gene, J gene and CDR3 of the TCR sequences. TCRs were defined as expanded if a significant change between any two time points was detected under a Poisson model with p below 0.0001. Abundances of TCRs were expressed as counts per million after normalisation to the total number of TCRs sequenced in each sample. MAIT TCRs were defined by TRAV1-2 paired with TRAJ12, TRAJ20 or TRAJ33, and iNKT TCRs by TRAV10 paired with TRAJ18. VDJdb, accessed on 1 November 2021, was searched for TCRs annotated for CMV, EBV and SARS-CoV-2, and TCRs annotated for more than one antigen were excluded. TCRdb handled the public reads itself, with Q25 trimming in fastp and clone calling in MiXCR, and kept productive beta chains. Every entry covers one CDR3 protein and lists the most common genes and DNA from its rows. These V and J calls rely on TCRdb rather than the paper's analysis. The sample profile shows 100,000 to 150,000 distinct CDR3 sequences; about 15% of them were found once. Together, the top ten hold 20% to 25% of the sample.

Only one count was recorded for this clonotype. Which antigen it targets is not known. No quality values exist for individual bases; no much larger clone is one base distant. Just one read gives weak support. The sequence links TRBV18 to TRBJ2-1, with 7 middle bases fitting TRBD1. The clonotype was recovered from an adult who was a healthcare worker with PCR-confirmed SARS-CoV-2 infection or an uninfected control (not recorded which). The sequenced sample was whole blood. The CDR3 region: CASSPSGTDEQFF. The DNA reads TGTGCCAGCTCACCATCAGGGACAGACGAGCAGTTCTTC.